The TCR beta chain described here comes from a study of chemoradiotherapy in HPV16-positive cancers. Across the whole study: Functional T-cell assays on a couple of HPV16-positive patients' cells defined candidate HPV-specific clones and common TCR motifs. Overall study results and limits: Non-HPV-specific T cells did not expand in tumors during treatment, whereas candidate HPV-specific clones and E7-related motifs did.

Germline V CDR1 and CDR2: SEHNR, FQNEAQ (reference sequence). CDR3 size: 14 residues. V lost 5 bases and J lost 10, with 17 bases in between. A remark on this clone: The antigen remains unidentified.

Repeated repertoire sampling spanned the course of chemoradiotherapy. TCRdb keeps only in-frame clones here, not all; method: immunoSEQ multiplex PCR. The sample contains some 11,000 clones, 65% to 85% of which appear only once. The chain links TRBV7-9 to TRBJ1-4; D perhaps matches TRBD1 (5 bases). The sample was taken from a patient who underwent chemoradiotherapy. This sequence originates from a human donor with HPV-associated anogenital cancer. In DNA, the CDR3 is TGTGCCAGCAGCCGCGGACGGATGGGGGGAAAACTGTTTTTT. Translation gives CASSRGRMGGKLFF. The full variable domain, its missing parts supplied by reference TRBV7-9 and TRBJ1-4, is DTGVSQNPRHKITKRGQNVTFRCDPISEHNRLYWYRQTLGQGPEFLTYFQNEAQLEKSRLLSDRFSAERPKGSFSTLEIQRTEQGDSAMYLCASSRGRMGGKLFFGSGTQLSVL.